What follows are 10 T cell receptor beta chains derived from one specimen sequenced in a study of blood T cell repertoires in COVID-19. Measured with immunoSEQ multiplex PCR; TCRdb has only the in-frame clones, and not every one. Of over 250,000 clones in the sample, 60% to 75% were seen once. Sequenced material: peripheral blood. These receptors came from a woman aged 80 or over with acute or convalescent COVID-19.

This chain uses TRBV4-3 with TRBJ2-5, with a weak D call TRBD1 (6 bases). Trimming shortened V by 2 bases and J by 4 bases, and 11 bases separated the two germline ends. Per germline, CDR1 LGHNA and CDR2 YSLEER. CDR3 length: 14 amino acids. CDR3: CASSQNQGRETQYF. The CDR3 DNA reads as TGCGCCAGCAGCCAAAATCAGGGGCGAGAGACCCAGTACTTC.

This chain connects TRBV10-2 to TRBJ2-7, with 8 positions matching TRBD1. J lost 1 base, V lost 8 bases, and 7 bases had no gene match. Germline CDR1 is WSHSY and CDR2 is SAAADI. This CDR3 has 14 amino acids. Written as DNA, the CDR3 is TGCGCCAGCTCCCGAGACAGGGGTTCCTACGAGCAGTACTTC. Translating it yields CASSRDRGSYEQYF.

This clone has ten or more counts. Distinct nucleotide sequences in the sample also encode this CDR3. The gene calls are TRBV5-1 and TRBJ2-2; TRBD1 agrees at 7 bases. Trimming took 3 bases from V and 2 from J; bases not matched to a gene: 4. The CDR3 has 15 amino acids. CDR1 is SGHRS, CDR2 YFSETQ, per germline. CDR3 sequence (DNA): TGCGCCAGCAGCTGGGGACAGACTAACACCGGGGAGCTGTTTTTT. Amino acids: CASSWGQTNTGELFF. The complete variable domain, with remaining parts taken from reference TRBV5-1 and TRBJ2-2, reads KAGVTQTPRYLIKTRGQQVTLSCSPISGHRSVSWYQQTPGQGLQFLFEYFSETQRNKGNFPGRFSGRQFSNSRSEMNVSTLELGDSALYLCASSWGQTNTGELFFGEGSRLTVL.

This clone was detected only a few times. CDR3 residues: CASSPQGRSNTGELFF. The CDR3 DNA reads TGTGCCAGCAGCCCACAGGGTCGGTCAAACACCGGGGAGCTGTTTTTT. The chain joins TRBV5-6 to TRBJ2-2, with D possibly being TRBD1 (6 bases). Germline V CDR1 and CDR2: SGHDT, YYEEEE. With 4 bases removed from V and 2 bases from J, the gap between germline ends came to 15 bases. CDR3 size: 16 residues.

The rearrangement joins TRBV18 to TRBJ2-5; D not resolved. This CDR3 region has 13 residues. Germline V gene sequence: CDR1 KGHSH, CDR2 LQKENI. The V end lost 4 bases, the J end lost 3 bases, and 9 bases lay between the germline ends. CDR3 coding DNA: TGTGCCAGCTCACTAAACCAGGAAGAGACCCAGTACTTC. The encoded protein is CASSLNQEETQYF.

Remarks on this clone: This sequence may be a read error, since a much larger clone differs from it by one base. In DNA, the CDR3 is TGTGCCAGCAGCCCGGACAGGGGTAATTCACCCCTCCACTTT. This gives the protein CASSPDRGNSPLHF. This chain uses TRBV27 with TRBJ1-6; 9 bases match TRBD1. V was clipped by 6 bases and J by 6 bases; unmatched bases: 3. CDR1 MNHEY and CDR2 SMNVEV come from the germline V gene (reference sequence). This CDR3 spans 14 amino acids.

The chain combines TRBV11-2 with TRBJ1-2, with 8 bases lining up with TRBD1. V lost 3 bases and J lost 2; bases outside the gene matches: 5. The CDR3 sequence is 15 residues long. CDR1 and CDR2 (germline): SGHAT, FQNNGV. The chain's CDR3 is CASSLSRTGNYGYTF. CDR3 in DNA: TGTGCCAGCAGCTTGTCCAGGACAGGGAACTATGGCTACACCTTC.

This chain connects TRBV4-1 to TRBJ1-1, with TRBD1 as a possible D gene (5 bases). Germline CDR1 and CDR2: MGHRA and YSYEKL. This CDR3 comprises 15 residues. V was shortened by 0 bases and J by 3 bases, with 11 bases between the two germline ends. As DNA, the CDR3 is TGCGCCAGCAGCCAAGATCCCAGGGTGGACACTGAAGCTTTCTTT. It is translated as CASSQDPRVDTEAFF.

Only a few counts were recorded for this clone. The J gene is TRBJ1-5, the V gene TRBV6-2 or TRBV6-3; TRBD1 might be the D (6 bases). There are 16 residues in the CDR3. Germline assignment: CDR1 MNHEY and CDR2 SVGEGT. Trimming took 2 bases from V and 4 from J, leaving 15 bases between them. This CDR3 is CASSYEAGAPNQPQHF. DNA of the CDR3: TGTGCCAGCAGTTACGAGGCAGGGGCCCCGAATCAGCCCCAGCATTTT.

The CDR3 region is CASSEGQGVLYEQYF. Here the CDR3 DNA reads TGTGCCAGCAGCGAGGGACAGGGCGTTTTGTACGAGCAGTACTTC. The chain is built from TRBV9 and TRBJ2-7; 9 bases align to TRBD1. V shed 3 bases and J 4 bases; nucleotides not matched to a gene: 8. The CDR3 contains 15 residues. CDR1 SGDLS and CDR2 YYNGEE come from the germline V gene.